Listed here is a single T cell receptor (beta chain). The specificity of this receptor is unknown. Per-base qualities were not stored, and no clone one base away is much larger. The data were obtained in a study of blood T cell repertoires in COVID-19 (dated by TCRdb to between 2020 and 2021). Regarding the complete study: The collaborator samples originated in the United States, Italy and Spain and spanned the acute and convalescent phases of COVID-19. The material from the prospective study consisted of cDNA or gDNA derived from T cells, B-cell-depleted T cells, or PBMCs. The dataset comprised deeply sampled blood TCRbeta repertoires from subjects exposed to, actively infected with, or recovered from COVID-19. The repertoires were made available in a free public database intended to serve as a resource for research on the immune response to SARS-CoV-2. Samples were obtained from the ongoing ImmuneRACE study (first 160 participants) and from over a thousand subjects provided by 6 global collaborators. Sample metadata almost always included a de-identified subject ID, COVID-19 status, age in years and sex. Where available, HLA class I and class II types were taken from metadata supplied by the sample provider and were not determined by assay-based typing. The paper's findings and limits, for the study overall: The amount of clinical and demographic metadata varied by source and participant and was provided uncurated.

TCRbeta CDR3 regions were amplified from genomic DNA by means of the immunoSEQ Assay, a bias-controlled multiplex PCR. Regarding the original processing steps: Within the assay, amplification of reference gene primers was used to estimate how many nucleated cells each sample contained. Sequence reads were collapsed and filtered to measure the absolute abundance of every unique TCRbeta CDR3 rearrangement. For each sample, productive Simpson clonality was calculated as the square root of Simpson's diversity index across productive rearrangements. TCRdb provides this immuneACCESS table in a form limited to in-frame rearrangements. Some clones are lacking; in checked studies, under half of them reflect an unresolved V gene, and why the rest are absent is not known. The D gene and trimming were derived from the DNA, and the V and J assignments and clone size from that table. The sample profile shows around 260,000 clones; roughly 91% of them were found once. The ten largest clones capture around 0.8% of the sample.

Whole blood was collected in K2EDTA tubes by collaborating institutions according to the institutions' own protocols. Collaborator samples were shipped for TCRbeta analysis as frozen whole blood, isolated PBMCs, or DNA extracted from either sample type. CDR1 and CDR2 (MNHEY, SMNVEV) derive from the germline V gene (reference sequence). V sheds 4 bases and J sheds 0 bases, leaving 4 bases between their ends. Reading from cysteine to phenylalanine, the CDR3 counts 14 amino acids. Only the CDR3 DNA stays, 42 bases, in frame from base 1. Material for sequencing was peripheral blood. The chain is made from TRBV27 and TRBJ2-6; there is no confident call for the D gene. This sequence originates from a man aged 25-40 years with acute or convalescent COVID-19. The nucleotides read TGTGCCAGCAGTTGGAGCTCTGGGGCCAACGTCCTGACTTTC. The encoded protein is CASSWSSGANVLTF.